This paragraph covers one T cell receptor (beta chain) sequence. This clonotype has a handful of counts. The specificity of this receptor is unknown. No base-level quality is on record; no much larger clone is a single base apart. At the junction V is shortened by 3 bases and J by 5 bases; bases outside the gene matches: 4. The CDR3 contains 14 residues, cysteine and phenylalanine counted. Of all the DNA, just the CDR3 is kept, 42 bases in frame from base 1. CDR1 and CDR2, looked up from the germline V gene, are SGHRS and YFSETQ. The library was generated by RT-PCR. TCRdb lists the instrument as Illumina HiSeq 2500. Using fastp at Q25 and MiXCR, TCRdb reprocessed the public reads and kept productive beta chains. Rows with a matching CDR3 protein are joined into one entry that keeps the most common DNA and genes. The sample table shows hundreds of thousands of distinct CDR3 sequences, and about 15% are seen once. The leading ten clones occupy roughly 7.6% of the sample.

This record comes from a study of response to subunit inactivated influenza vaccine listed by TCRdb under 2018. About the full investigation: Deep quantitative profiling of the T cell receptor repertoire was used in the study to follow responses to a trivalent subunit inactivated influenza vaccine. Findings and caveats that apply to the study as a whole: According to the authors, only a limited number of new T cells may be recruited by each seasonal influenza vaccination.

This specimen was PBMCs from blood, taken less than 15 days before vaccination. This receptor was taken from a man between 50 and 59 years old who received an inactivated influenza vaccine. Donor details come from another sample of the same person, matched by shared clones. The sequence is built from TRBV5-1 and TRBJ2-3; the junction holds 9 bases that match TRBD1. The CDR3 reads CASSWDRAEDTQYF. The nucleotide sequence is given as TGCGCCAGCAGCTGGGACAGGGCAGAAGATACGCAGTATTTT.